This record looks at one T cell receptor beta chain sequence and its context. Its specificity is not known. Synthesis of cDNA was performed by 5'RACE using 10-nucleotide random UMIs. TCRdb reanalysed the 5' RACE reads using MiXCR and keeps one entry per CDR3 protein. The sample shows roughly 62,000 distinct CDR3 sequences, 2% to 3% of them seen only once. This entry belongs to a study of neurological immune-mediated disorders. Regarding the study as a whole: The expanded clones of different subjects shared no CDR3 amino acid sequences (suggesting private repertoires in all groups). When the repertoires were sorted by phylogenetic grouping, those of 18 of 34 multiple sclerosis patients ended up in one related-CDR3 cluster, a possible signature. Any association between clinical or MRI features and the multiple sclerosis repertoire cluster was absent.

With 6 bases removed from V and 6 bases from J, the gap between germline ends came to 8 bases. The CDR3 extends over 11 amino acids. The sequence came from a man aged 50 to 59 with multiple sclerosis. The rearrangement links TRBV12-3 or TRBV12-4 to TRBJ1-2; D remains ambiguous. Sequencing input: PBMCs. For the CDR3, the DNA is TGTGCCAGCAGAAAAACAGATGGCTACACCTTC. The encoded protein is CASRKTDGYTF.